These T cell receptor beta chains were read from a single sample in a study of OX40 agonist ivuxolimab in advanced cancers. Data came from immunoSEQ multiplex PCR; TCRdb stores just in-frame clones and leaves some out. Counted here are about 42,000 clones, 80% to 90% occurring once; the ten biggest clones make up roughly 4.5%. Sample: CD4+ or CD8+ T cells sorted from blood, taken in a trial of the OX40 agonist ivuxolimab. All receptors derive from an adult with an advanced solid tumor such as melanoma, head and neck, liver or kidney cancer. The conserved cysteine and the conserved F or W are not part of the CDR3 here. Fields, in order: CDR3 length, V gene, clone size, CDR3 protein. The size field is filled for only some rows; it gives once, few, many or a size class.

>13|TRBV6-5|-
ASSSGLAGRNEQF
>10|TRBV30|-
AWSDGEEEAF
>12|TRBV19|-
ASSPEGWNTEAF
>12|TRBV7-9|-
ASSLAGFNQPQH
>11|TRBV10-3|-
AIGFQSTDTQY
>12|TRBV15|-
ATSRAGSPDTQY
>11|TRBV7-2|-
ASSPRTNYEQY
>15|TRBV5-1|few
ASSLEGDWTSTDTQY
>11|TRBV30|-
AWNIQGAGGYT
>13|TRBV7-2|-
ASSYYPGQMRGYT
>13|TRBV10-3|-
AISDPSVGTDTQY
>12|TRBV10-2|-
ASSEVGENTEAF
>13|TRBV28|-
ASSAPARGLYEQY
>12|TRBV29-1|-
SAGPGQGNTEAF
>13|TRBV28|-
ASTSGTGIRSEQF
>12|TRBV19|-
ASSPDSVVKKLF
>13|TRBV2|-
ASSTGIFSTDTQY
>12|TRBV2|-
ASSPDRGTYEQY
>15|TRBV11-1|-
ASSLGGLASSYNEQF
>14|TRBV9|-
ASSVGIAGGQETQY
>12|TRBV27|-
ASRPGTGAGELF
>12|TRBV18|-
ASSPSGDTDTQY
>12|TRBV27|-
ASSFSIFAEKLF
>13|TRBV7-8|-
ASSPRWGFNTEAF
>13|TRBV5-4|-
ASSFDRAEHYEQY
>13|TRBV6-5|once
ASSLGQGPSETQY
>15|TRBV14|-
ASSQDLLAGNTGELF
>12|TRBV4-1|few
ASRNRATDNEQF
>10|TRBV6-6|-
ASSYVYNEQF
>10|TRBV29-1|-
SVTGNSYGYT
>12|TRBV6-6|-
ASSYSEGNTEAF
>9|TRBV2|-
ASSPRYGQY